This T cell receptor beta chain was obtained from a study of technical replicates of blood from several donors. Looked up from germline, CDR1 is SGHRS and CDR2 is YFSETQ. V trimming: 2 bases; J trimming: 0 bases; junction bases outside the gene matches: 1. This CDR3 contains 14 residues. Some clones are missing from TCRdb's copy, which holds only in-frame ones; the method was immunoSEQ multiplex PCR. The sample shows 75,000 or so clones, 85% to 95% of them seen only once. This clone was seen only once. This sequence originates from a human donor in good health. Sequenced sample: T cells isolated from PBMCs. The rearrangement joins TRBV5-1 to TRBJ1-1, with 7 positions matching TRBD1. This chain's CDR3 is CASSLQGMNTEAFF. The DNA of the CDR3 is TGCGCCAGCAGCTTACAGGGGATGAACACTGAAGCTTTCTTT.